What follows are 20 T cell receptor beta chains derived from one specimen sequenced in a study of T cell responses to AZD1222 COVID-19 vaccine. Profiled with immunoSEQ multiplex PCR; TCRdb holds only in-frame clones, not every one. The profile covers around 97,000 clones, with 91% appearing a single time and 45% taken by the ten largest. The sample here was peripheral blood, taken on day 0 of AZD1222 vaccination. The receptors come from an adult in good health.

The CDR3 spells CASSFPTGEDSNQPQHF. CDR3 DNA sequence: TGTGCCAGCAGCTTCCCGACAGGCGAGGATAGCAATCAGCCCCAGCATTTT. The chain joins TRBV11-3 to TRBJ1-5; tentative D call: TRBD1 (6 bases). The germline gives CDR1 SGHNT, CDR2 YENEEA. The V gene lost 3 bases and the J gene lost 0 bases, with 15 bases spanning the gap. This CDR3 spans 17 amino acids.

The table lists this clone with a count of one. J is TRBJ2-2 and V is TRBV6-4, with D perhaps TRBD1 or TRBD2 (5 bases each). V was trimmed by 6 bases and J by 1 base, leaving 15 bases between them. This CDR3 has 16 amino acids. Germline CDR1 is MRHNA and CDR2 is SNTAGT. The CDR3 DNA is TGTGCCAGCAGCCTGACCGGGACGGAGAACACCGGGGAGCTGTTTTTT. This sequence encodes CASSLTGTENTGELFF.

The chain is built from TRBV7-2 and TRBJ2-1; D gene uncertain. The CDR3 length is 15 residues. Trimming cost V 1 base and J 2 bases, with 9 bases left between them. Germline V gene sequence: CDR1 SGHTA, CDR2 FQGNSA. CDR3 region: CASSLDGGTYNEQFF. The CDR3 nucleotides are TGTGCCAGCAGCTTAGATGGCGGAACCTACAATGAGCAGTTCTTC.

The rearrangement links TRBV27 to TRBJ2-7; D may correspond to TRBD1 or TRBD2 (5 bases each). This CDR3 contains 15 residues. The ends were cut back, 4 bases at V and 0 bases at J, with 13 bases in the middle. Germline V gene sequence: CDR1 MNHEY, CDR2 SMNVEV (reference sequence). The CDR3 loop is CASSWDGGSSYEQYF. CDR3 in DNA: TGTGCCAGCAGTTGGGACGGCGGTAGCTCCTACGAGCAGTACTTC.

This clone has only one observation. The chain recombines TRBV18 with TRBJ1-2; D ambiguous. The CDR3 loop spans 13 amino acids. V was shortened by 3 bases and J by 4 bases, with 9 bases between the two germline ends. In germline, CDR1 is KGHSH, CDR2 LQKENI. In DNA, the CDR3 is TGTGCCAGCTCACCGCCTGACATCTATGGCTACACCTTC. Its protein is CASSPPDIYGYTF.

This chain uses TRBV6-5 with TRBJ1-5; 9 bases are a match to TRBD1. Germline V gene data show CDR1 as MNHEY and CDR2 as SVGAGI. This CDR3 region has 15 residues. Trimming took 7 bases from V and 3 from J; bases not matched to a gene: 7. The CDR3 protein is CASTPGQGNNQPQHF. CDR3 nucleotides: TGTGCCAGCACACCGGGACAGGGAAACAATCAGCCCCAGCATTTT.

This chain links TRBV30 with TRBJ1-1; D remains ambiguous. Per the germline V gene, CDR1 is GTSNPN and CDR2 is SVGIG (reference sequence). V shed 7 bases and J shed 10 bases, with 16 bases lying between them. CDR3 length: 11 residues. CDR3 coding DNA: TGTGCCTCCATACCCCAGAATCTAGCTTTCTTT. It specifies CASIPQNLAFF.

The chain joins TRBV10-3 to TRBJ2-7; 7 bases fit TRBD1. V lost 7 bases, J lost 1 base, and 7 bases stayed unmatched. CDR1 is ENHRY, CDR2 SYGVKD, per germline. The CDR3 spans 14 residues. DNA of the CDR3: TGTGCCATCAAGAAAACAGGGGAGTCCTACGAGCAGTACTTC. Protein sequence: CAIKKTGESYEQYF.

V usage is TRBV19 and J usage is TRBJ2-4, with a weak D call TRBD2 (6 bases). The ends were cut back, 1 base at V and 6 bases at J, with 7 bases in the middle. Looked up from germline, CDR1 is LNHDA and CDR2 is SQIVND (reference sequence). This CDR3 has 13 amino acids. The CDR3 loop is CASSIGGLNIQYF. In DNA, the CDR3 is TGTGCCAGTAGTATAGGGGGACTAAACATTCAGTACTTC.

V and J are TRBV24-1 and TRBJ2-1; TRBD2 aligns across 10 bases. Germline CDR1 KGHDR, CDR2 SFDVKD. The ends lost 4 bases at V and 0 bases at J; junction bases unmatched: 8. The CDR3 is 18 amino acids. CDR3 sequence reads: CATSDTGLAASSYNEQFF. The CDR3 bases are TGTGCCACCAGTGACACTGGACTAGCGGCGAGCTCCTACAATGAGCAGTTCTTC.

V is TRBV19 and J is TRBJ1-3; the D is unclear. V lost 5 bases and J lost 2, with 13 bases in between. Germline loops: CDR1 LNHDA, CDR2 SQIVND (reference sequence). The CDR3 extends over 15 amino acids. The CDR3 region has the DNA TGTGCCAGTAGTGCCCAGGTACGGGCTGGAAACACCATATATTTT. Its translation is CASSAQVRAGNTIYF.

The J gene is TRBJ1-4, the V gene TRBV5-1; no definite D call. The length of the CDR3 is 14 residues. Germline V gene lookup returns CDR1 SGHRS and CDR2 YFSETQ. The V end lost 4 bases, the J end lost 8 bases, and 15 bases lay between the germline ends. CDR3 in DNA: TGCGCCAGCAGCGATGACCCATTAACAGAAAAACTGTTTTTT. This codes for CASSDDPLTEKLFF.

This clone came up a few times. The chain recombines TRBV27 with TRBJ2-2; 9 nucleotides align to TRBD1. V dropped 2 bases and J dropped 2; count of bases not matched to a gene: 3. This CDR3 region has 16 residues. Germline V gene data show CDR1 as MNHEY and CDR2 as SMNVEV (reference sequence). CDR3: CASSLRDRENTGELFF. CDR3 DNA sequence: TGTGCCAGCAGTTTAAGGGACAGGGAAAACACCGGGGAGCTGTTTTTT.

This clone was observed a handful of times. The J gene is TRBJ1-1, the V gene TRBV3-1 (or the pseudogene TRBV3-2); D possibly corresponds to TRBD1 (6 bases). Germline-derived CDR1 and CDR2 are LGHDT and YNNKEL (reference sequence). This CDR3 is built from 12 residues. The V and J ends lost 3 bases and 6 bases respectively, with 8 bases between them. CDR3 bases: TGTGCCAGCAGCCAGACAGGACCTGAAGCTTTCTTT. Its protein product is CASSQTGPEAFF.

The table lists this clone with a few counts. CDR3 DNA sequence: TGTGCCAGCAGCTTTTCGACTAGCCTTGCCTACGAGCAGTACTTC. This codes for CASSFSTSLAYEQYF. The rearrangement uses TRBV5-4 and TRBJ2-7; 7 nucleotides align to TRBD2. Germline V gene data show CDR1 as SGHNT and CDR2 as YYREEE (reference sequence). V dropped 2 bases and J dropped 2; count of bases not matched to a gene: 7. The CDR3 has 15 amino acids.

The V and J genes are TRBV28 and TRBJ2-7, with unresolved D. This CDR3 comprises 14 residues. V lost 4 bases, J lost 4 bases, and 14 bases lay in between. Germline CDR1 MDHEN, CDR2 SYDVKM. The CDR3 loop reads CASSSPPIGYEQYF. The CDR3 coding sequence is TGTGCCAGCAGTTCCCCTCCAATCGGGTACGAGCAGTACTTC.

The chain carries TRBV19 and TRBJ2-7; no reliable D call. V shed 2 bases and J shed 0 bases, with 11 bases lying between them. This CDR3 has 15 residues. Germline-derived CDR1 and CDR2 are LNHDA and SQIVND (reference sequence). DNA for the CDR3: TGTGCCAGTAGTATATCGACATCAAGCTCCTACGAGCAGTACTTC. Translating gives CASSISTSSSYEQYF.

The chain uses TRBV28 and TRBJ2-7; D assignment may be TRBD1 or TRBD2 (5 bases each). Germline values: CDR1 MDHEN, CDR2 SYDVKM. The CDR3 has 14 amino acids. Trimming took 6 bases from V and 3 from J, leaving 15 bases between them. The CDR3 nucleotides are TGTGCCAGCAGCTCCGGGACCCGCAACTACGAGCAGTACTTC. Translating gives CASSSGTRNYEQYF.

The CDR3 sequence is CASSIRVGPGNTIYF. The CDR3 DNA reads TGTGCCAGCAGCATAAGGGTGGGTCCTGGAAACACCATATATTTT. This chain links TRBV7-2 with TRBJ1-3; D gene uncertain. CDR1 is SGHTA, CDR2 FQGNSA, per germline. The length of the CDR3 is 15 residues. V was shortened by 5 bases and J by 2 bases, with 13 bases between the two germline ends.

This sequence joins TRBV19 and TRBJ2-2; the D gene could be TRBD1 or TRBD2 (5 bases each). From germline, CDR1 is LNHDA and CDR2 SQIVND (reference sequence). CDR3 length equals 16 residues. Trimming removed 3 bases at V and 3 bases at J, with 14 bases between. The CDR3, as DNA: TGTGCCAGTAGTATCCGGGGCAGGCGTTACACCGGGGAGCTGTTTTTT. The encoded protein is CASSIRGRRYTGELFF.